This TCR beta chain was captured by sequencing in a study of blood T cell repertoires in COVID-19. Study as a whole: Material from acute and convalescent COVID-19 was sourced from the United States, Italy and Spain. The analysed material was cDNA or gDNA that came from T cells, B-cell-depleted T cells, or PBMCs.

Per the authors' pipeline: For nucleated cells, counts were estimated from reference gene primer amplification. Produced via immunoSEQ multiplex PCR; TCRdb's table is partial and in-frame only. The V and J calls and clone size come from that table; D and trimming were worked out from the DNA. The sample carries about 42,000 clones, around 90% recorded once. The sample comprised peripheral blood. The TCR originated in a woman aged 80 or older in a cohort sampled during active or convalescent COVID-19.

For the CDR3, the DNA is TGTGCCAGCAGCTTGATAATCGGCAGGGCCCACACTGAAGCTTTCTTT. This codes for CASSLIIGRAHTEAFF. This chain links TRBV7-9 with TRBJ1-1; D is perhaps TRBD1 (5 bases). V lost 3 bases and J lost 3, with 17 bases in between. Germline V gene sequence: CDR1 SEHNR, CDR2 FQNEAQ (reference sequence). The CDR3 has 16 amino acids.